A single sample gave rise to the 17 T cell receptor beta chains below, sequenced in a study of tumor-infiltrating lymphocytes in primary liver carcinoma. Germline DNA was extracted too, while blood RNA derived from unsorted whole blood. TCR beta cDNA came from about 0.45 ug total RNA, primed with a constant-region primer. ARM-PCR was slightly modified, and three nested multiplex PCR rounds with it gave rise to the TCR beta libraries. It was with TRBV1-TRBV30 forward primers and a C-beta reverse primer that the first two PCR rounds were run, at approximately 9 cycles each. MiXCR, run by TCRdb on the multiplex PCR reads, gives a single entry per CDR3 protein. The table records about 310,000 distinct CDR3 sequences, over 55% of them present only once. The sequenced sample was peripheral blood. The receptors stem from a man aged 35 to 55 with primary liver carcinoma and hepatitis B virus infection.

As regards this clonotype: This may be a read error, as it is one base from a much larger clone. The CDR3 region has the DNA TGTGCCTGGACAGGACAGGGCAACTATGGCTACACCTTC. Amino acid sequence: CAWTGQGNYGYTF. The rearrangement uses TRBV30 and TRBJ1-2; 8 nucleotides match TRBD1. V lost 4 bases and J lost 2; bases outside the gene matches: 3. The CDR3 totals 13 residues. Germline V gene lookup returns CDR1 GTSNPN and CDR2 SVGIG (reference sequence). The complete variable domain, with remaining parts taken from reference TRBV30 and TRBJ1-2, reads SQTIHQWPATLVQPVGSPLSLECTVEGTSNPNLYWYRQAAGRGLQLLFYSVGIGQISSEVPQNLSASRPQDRQFILSSKKLLLSDSGFYLCAWTGQGNYGYTFGSGTRLTVV.

This clonotype has at least ten counts. The chain recombines TRBV12-3 or TRBV12-4 with TRBJ1-1; D is unresolved. V lost 5 bases and J 3 bases, leaving 13 bases between the germline ends. The CDR3 loop spans 14 amino acids. The CDR3 loop is CASSRYNLDTEAFF. CDR3 DNA sequence: TGTGCCAGCAGTCGCTACAATTTGGACACTGAAGCTTTCTTT.

As to this clonotype: One junction end disagrees with the germline gene, perhaps due to a read error. In DNA, the CDR3 is TGCGCCAACAGCCCCAACCAGGGAGGCTATGTCTACACCTTC. Translation: CANSPNQGGYVYTF. The V and J genes are TRBV5-1 and TRBJ1-2; tentative D call: TRBD1 (5 bases). This CDR3 spans 14 amino acids. Germline assignment: CDR1 SGHRS and CDR2 YFSETQ. Filled out from reference TRBV5-1 and TRBJ1-2, the complete variable domain reads KAGVTQTPRYLIKTRGQQVTLSCSPISGHRSVSWYQQTPGQGLQFLFEYFSETQRNKGNFPGRFSGRQFSNSRSEMNVSTLELGDSALYLCANSPNQGGYVYTFGSGTRLTVV.

This clonotype occurred a few times. With a much larger clone just one base away, this may be a read error. The CDR3, as DNA: TGTGCCAGCAGTCTTTTGGAAGACACTGAAGCTTTCTTT. Amino acid sequence: CASSLLEDTEAFF. The V call is TRBV12-3 or TRBV12-4, the J call TRBJ1-1; D not certain. The CDR3 has 13 residues. Trimming stripped 5 bases from V and 3 bases from J, with 10 bases between.

On this clonotype itself: A much larger clonotype is one base distant, so this may be a read error. V and J are TRBV6-6 and TRBJ1-5, with 9 bases aligning to TRBD1. The CDR3 loop spans 15 amino acids. Per the germline V gene, CDR1 is MNHNY and CDR2 is SVGAGI (reference sequence). The CDR3 DNA is TGTGCCAGCAGTTACTCGACAGGGGGGGGTCAGCCCCAGAATTTT. This sequence encodes CASSYSTGGGQPQNF.

The chain joins TRBV5-1 to TRBJ2-1; TRBD2 matches at 9 bases. Unmatched junction bases numbered 3, after V lost 2 bases and J lost 0 bases. CDR1 SGHRS and CDR2 YFSETQ come from the germline V gene. This CDR3 has 16 residues. CDR3 nucleotides: TGCGCCAGCAGCTTCTTTAGCGGGAGCTCCTACAATGAGCAGTTCTTC. Protein: CASSFFSGSSYNEQFF. Looking up the rest from reference TRBV5-1 and TRBJ2-1 gives the full variable domain: KAGVTQTPRYLIKTRGQQVTLSCSPISGHRSVSWYQQTPGQGLQFLFEYFSETQRNKGNFPGRFSGRQFSNSRSEMNVSTLELGDSALYLCASSFFSGSSYNEQFFGPGTRLTVL.

As to this clonotype: A much larger clone is a single base away; this may be a read error. This chain links TRBV6-5 with TRBJ2-1; D is undetermined. The CDR3 has 11 amino acids. Germline CDR1 reads MNHEY; CDR2 reads SVGAGI. CDR3 region: CGSQTQDEQFF. The CDR3 bases are TGTGGCAGTCAAACCCAGGATGAGCAGTTCTTC.

The chain is built from TRBV6-1 and TRBJ2-4; the match to TRBD2 covers 9 bases. V lost 7 bases and J lost 8; bases outside the gene matches: 15. The CDR3 extends over 16 amino acids. Germline V gene data show CDR1 as MNHNS and CDR2 as SASEGT. DNA for the CDR3: TGTGCCAGCACCGATCCCGGGACTAGCTCCGGAGACATTCAGTACTTC. This translates into CASTDPGTSSGDIQYF.

Of note for this clonotype: A much larger clone lies a single base off, so this may be a read error. This sequence joins TRBV6-1 and TRBJ2-1; TRBD1 aligns across 10 bases. CDR3 length: 15 residues. Germline V CDR1 and CDR2: MNHNS, SASEGT. Here the CDR3 reads CASRGDRGLSGEHFF. CDR3 coding DNA: TGTGCCAGCAGAGGGGACAGGGGCCTTTCTGGTGAGCACTTCTTC.

The rearrangement uses TRBV5-1 and TRBJ1-2; TRBD1 aligns across 7 bases. The germline V gene has CDR1 SGHRS and CDR2 YFSETQ. J gave up 7 bases and V 0 bases, and 3 bases lay outside the gene matches. The length of the CDR3 is 13 residues. The CDR3 DNA follows: TGCGCCAGCAGCTTGGAGGGGGCCCCTGGCTACACCTTC. Protein sequence: CASSLEGAPGYTF.

This clonotype was counted ten times or more. This sequence joins TRBV6-1 and TRBJ2-7; D is undetermined. CDR1 and CDR2 (germline): MNHNS, SASEGT. V was trimmed by 5 bases and J by 1 base, leaving 15 bases between them. This CDR3 is 15 amino acids long. CDR3: CASSRSGRSSYEQYF. The CDR3 region has the DNA TGTGCCAGCAGTAGGTCGGGCCGTTCGTCCTACGAGCAGTACTTC.

This clonotype was recorded many times. This chain joins TRBV6-1 and TRBJ1-6; D perhaps matches TRBD1 (5 bases). Germline CDR1 reads MNHNS; CDR2 reads SASEGT. There are 19 residues in the CDR3. V lost 2 bases and J 4 bases, leaving 21 bases between the germline ends. The CDR3: CASSELPPGRANYNSPLHF. In DNA, the CDR3 is TGTGCCAGCAGTGAACTCCCGCCGGGCAGGGCAAATTATAATTCACCCCTCCACTTT.

Comments on this clonotype: At one end the junction does not follow the germline gene, possibly because of a read error. The genes are TRBV11-2 and TRBJ2-7, with D maybe TRBD2 (6 bases). The CDR3 runs 14 residues. Germline CDR1 SGHAT, CDR2 FQNNGV. CDR3 nucleotides: TGTGCCAGCAGCTTGGTGCGGGGACCTTACGGGCAGTACTTC. It specifies CASSLVRGPYGQYF.

In regard to this clonotype: It may be a read error: a sequence one base away is much more abundant. V is TRBV29-1 and J is TRBJ2-3; 9 bases agree with TRBD1. CDR1 SQVTM and CDR2 ANQGSEA come from the germline V gene. This CDR3 is 15 amino acids long. This CDR3 is CSVEPRTGELDTQFF. The CDR3, as DNA: TGCAGCGTTGAACCCAGGACAGGGGAGTTAGATACGCAGTTTTTT.

This clonotype was found many times. The chain employs TRBV29-1 and TRBJ1-1, with unresolved D. Germline V gene lookup returns CDR1 SQVTM and CDR2 ANQGSEA. Trimming stripped 5 bases from V and 1 base from J, with 14 bases between. CDR3 length: 14 amino acids. The CDR3 loop reads CSVYRDPQNTEAFF. CDR3 nucleotides: TGCAGCGTTTATAGGGATCCTCAGAACACTGAAGCTTTCTTT.

Details on this clonotype: An end of the junction does not agree with germline; a read error may underlie this. Here the CDR3 reads CPSGPDSYNEQFF. CDR3 sequence (DNA): TGTCCTAGTGGCCCGGACAGTTACAATGAGCAGTTCTTC. The chain is built from TRBV12-5 and TRBJ2-1; D possibly corresponds to TRBD1 (6 bases). The CDR3 has 13 residues. Per the germline V gene, CDR1 is LGHNT and CDR2 is FRNRAP.

Turning to this clonotype: This may be a read error: a much more frequent sequence differs by one nucleotide. Written as DNA, the CDR3 is TGTGTCAGCAGGTCTAGCACAGATACGCAGTATTTT. Translating it yields CVSRSSTDTQYF. This chain connects TRBV12-3 or TRBV12-4 to TRBJ2-3, with no clear D. CDR3 size: 12 residues.